This TCR beta chain was found in a study of control samples from healthy donors and cancer patients. Sequencing was performed with immunoSEQ multiplex PCR; in TCRdb, only in-frame clones are kept and a portion is missing. The sample lists 65,000 to 90,000 clones, about 90% occurring once. This CDR3 has 15 residues. Per the germline V gene, CDR1 is SGHRS and CDR2 is YFSETQ. Unmatched junction bases numbered 3, after V lost 2 bases and J lost 2 bases. A few counts support this clone. This chain connects TRBV5-1 to TRBJ2-1; TRBD2 matches 8 bases. The sequencing sample was made of blood. This TCR derives from a man over 45 in good health. The CDR3 protein is CASSFIAGTYNEQFF. CDR3 sequence (DNA): TGCGCCAGCAGCTTTATAGCGGGGACCTACAATGAGCAGTTCTTC.